Listed below are T cell receptor beta chains from one sample, sequenced in a study of T cells after yellow fever vaccination. In TCRdb, the 5' RACE reads were re-called with MiXCR into one record per CDR3 protein. The repertoire has 96,000 or so distinct CDR3 sequences, roughly 8.2% of them found once; the top ten carry roughly 17%. Here the sequenced sample was CD8+ T cells not binding an NS4B(214-222) dextramer, sorted from PBMCs, taken more than 14 days after the first yellow fever vaccination. These receptors were collected from a man aged 18 to 29 who received the YFV17D yellow fever vaccine. CDR3s include the opening cysteine and the closing phenylalanine or tryptophan. Each record gives: J gene, D gene, V gene, clone size, CDR3 length, CDR3 protein, CDR3 DNA. The D gene is left open where the match is weak. Not all rows give a size; the values are once, few, many and, for expanded clones, a class.

>TRBJ2-1|TRBD1|TRBV4-3|few|14
CASSHVGTGAEQFF
TGCGCCAGCAGCCATGTCGGGACAGGCGCCGAGCAGTTCTTC
>TRBJ2-7|NA|TRBV10-2|NA|12
CASKKGPYEQYF
TGCGCCAGCAAGAAGGGCCCCTACGAGCAGTACTTC
>TRBJ2-7|TRBD1|TRBV7-9|NA|14
CASSKTGTVYEQYF
TGTGCCAGCAGCAAGACCGGGACAGTATACGAGCAGTACTTC
>TRBJ2-3|NA|TRBV7-9|few|13
CASSSRGPDTQYF
TGTGCCAGCAGCTCTCGAGGGCCAGATACGCAGTATTTT
>TRBJ1-2|NA|TRBV7-9|few|14
CASSLGARNYGYTF
TGTGCCAGCAGCTTAGGTGCCAGAAACTATGGCTACACCTTC
>TRBJ2-2|NA|TRBV7-3|NA|15
CASSLMTRGAGELFF
TGTGCCAGCAGCTTAATGACCAGGGGAGCCGGGGAGCTGTTTTTT
>TRBJ1-5|NA|TRBV6-2/TRBV6-3|NA|14
CASSYSDSHQPQHF
TGTGCCAGCAGTTACTCGGACAGCCATCAGCCCCAGCATTTT
>TRBJ2-7|NA|TRBV20-1|NA|12
CSANGGPYEQYF
TGCAGTGCTAATGGGGGCCCCTACGAGCAGTACTTC
>TRBJ2-1|NA|TRBV7-9|NA|12
CASGRSYNEQFF
TGTGCCAGCGGCCGCTCGTACAATGAGCAGTTCTTC
>TRBJ2-1|NA|TRBV19|NA|12
CASSWGLYEQFF
TGTGCCAGTAGCTGGGGGCTCTATGAGCAGTTCTTC
>TRBJ2-1|TRBD2|TRBV6-1|many|16
CASSGELAGGFNEQFF
TGTGCCAGCAGTGGGGAACTAGCGGGGGGGTTCAATGAGCAGTTCTTC
>TRBJ2-2|NA|TRBV12-3/TRBV12-4|once|15
CASSLDKRNTGELFF
TGTGCCAGCAGTCTGGACAAGAGAAACACCGGGGAGCTGTTTTTT
>TRBJ2-5|NA|TRBV7-2|few|14
CASSLGAKGETQYF
TGTGCCAGCAGCTTGGGGGCCAAAGGAGAGACCCAGTACTTC
>TRBJ2-1|NA|TRBV2|NA|14
CASSTSAGSNEQFF
NA
>TRBJ2-1|TRBD2|TRBV20-1|NA|13
CSAREAGANEQFF
TGCAGTGCGCGGGAGGCCGGAGCCAATGAGCAGTTCTTC
>TRBJ2-7|NA|TRBV15|NA|14
CATSSFVGAYEQYF
TGTGCCACCAGCAGCTTCGTCGGTGCCTACGAGCAGTACTTC
>TRBJ2-2|TRBD2|TRBV7-8|few|16
CASSLTGTSESGELFF
TGTGCCAGCAGCTTGACCGGGACTAGCGAATCCGGGGAGCTGTTTTTT
>TRBJ2-5|NA|TRBV20-1|few|15
CTARGVGGGGETQYF
TGCACTGCGAGGGGGGTTGGGGGCGGGGGAGAGACCCAGTACTTC
>TRBJ2-1|TRBD2|TRBV10-2|NA|15
CASSAGRGVSNEQFF
TGCGCCAGCAGCGCCGGGCGGGGGGTCAGCAATGAGCAGTTCTTC
>TRBJ1-2|NA|TRBV10-3|few|12
CAATGDNYGYTF
TGTGCCGCAACAGGAGATAATTATGGCTACACCTTC
>TRBJ1-1|TRBD1|TRBV25-1|many|15
CASSEVGTGNTEAFF
TGTGCCAGCAGTGAAGTTGGGACAGGGAACACTGAAGCTTTCTTT
>TRBJ2-1|NA|TRBV5-1|NA|16
CASTSDQQRWAGEQFF
TGCGCCAGCACCTCGGATCAACAAAGGTGGGCGGGTGAGCAGTTCTTC
>TRBJ2-7|TRBD1|TRBV10-2|medium-sized|13
CASMTGHSYEQYF
TGCGCCAGCATGACAGGGCACTCCTACGAGCAGTACTTC